The following is a T cell receptor (beta chain) sequence with its context. Its antigen remains unidentified. This record belongs to a study of T cells after yellow fever vaccination. Broader study findings: Once the booster was given, most primary-vaccination clones reappeared, at over 95% for CD4 and roughly 86% for CD8.

The germline V gene encodes CDR1 DFQATT and CDR2 SNEGSKA (reference sequence). This CDR3 comprises 14 residues. V lost 6 bases to trimming and J lost 0 bases, with 14 bases between them. 5'RACE template switching produced TCR cDNA carrying a universal primer site and UMIs. One entry per CDR3 protein, called by TCRdb with MiXCR from the 5' RACE reads. The table includes hundreds of thousands of distinct CDR3 sequences, about an eighth detected once. J is TRBJ1-1 and V is TRBV20-1; D may be TRBD1 (6 bases). The sample here was CD4+ T cells sorted from PBMCs, taken 15 days after the yellow fever booster vaccination. This receptor was obtained from a man aged 18 to 30 who received the YFV17D yellow fever vaccine. CDR3 in amino acids: CSAPGGAMNTEAFF. In DNA form, the CDR3 reads TGCAGTGCCCCCGGGGGGGCCATGAACACTGAAGCTTTCTTT.